These 25 T cell receptor beta chains were sequenced from one sample in a study of blood T cells in healthy people across ages. The second PCR ran roughly 6 to 11 cycles with a sample-barcoded 5' primer and J-beta primers. TCRdb reprocessed the 5' RACE reads via MiXCR and lists one record per CDR3 protein. The sample includes fewer than 2 million distinct CDR3 sequences, around 40% of them seen just once. Sequenced material: blood. The origin of the receptors is a human donor in good health.

The V call is TRBV15, the J call TRBJ2-5; no clear D. Germline CDR1 LNHNV, CDR2 YYDKDF (reference sequence). V lost 5 bases to trimming and J lost 3 bases, with 10 bases between them. The length of the CDR3 is 13 residues. This chain's CDR3 is CATSGSYEETQYF. CDR3 in DNA: TGTGCCACCAGCGGCTCATACGAAGAGACCCAGTACTTC.

This clonotype was seen more than once but under ten times. The chain combines TRBV24-1 with TRBJ2-3; maybe TRBD1 (5 bases). The CDR3 runs to 17 residues. CDR1 and CDR2 from the germline V gene are KGHDR and SFDVKD. The ends were cut back, 0 bases at V and 3 bases at J, with 15 bases in the middle. Written as DNA, the CDR3 is TGTGCCACCAGTGATTTGCGCCAGACCTCAGGGACAGATACGCAGTATTTT. Its translation: CATSDLRQTSGTDTQYF.

This clonotype was seen a single time. CDR3 DNA sequence: TGTGCCAGCAGTTTATTCACGGGACGAGGGGAGCAGTTCTTC. Translated: CASSLFTGRGEQFF. This chain uses TRBV28 with TRBJ2-1, with D possibly being TRBD1 or TRBD2 (5 bases each). V shed 1 base and J shed 10 bases, with 14 bases lying between them. CDR3 length: 14 amino acids. Germline CDR1 MDHEN, CDR2 SYDVKM.

A few counts support this clonotype. This sequence joins TRBV6-6 and TRBJ2-7, with TRBD2 matching over 7 bases. Germline CDR1 MNHNY, CDR2 SVGAGI (reference sequence). The CDR3 spans 15 residues. J was trimmed by 6 bases and V by 1 base; bases with no gene match: 9. CDR3 region: CASSYFSGGSSEQYF. CDR3 sequence (DNA): TGTGCCAGCAGTTACTTTTCGGGGGGAAGCTCCGAGCAGTACTTC.

In this sample, this clonotype turned up a few times. The genes are TRBV6-6 and TRBJ2-7, with no clear D. The V gene lost 11 bases and the J gene lost 4 bases, with 15 bases spanning the gap. This CDR3 has 12 amino acids. Germline loops: CDR1 MNHNY, CDR2 SVGAGI (reference sequence). CDR3 nucleotide sequence: TGTGCCTCGGGCAGTATCTCGTACGAGCAGTACTTC. Protein: CASGSISYEQYF.

This sequence joins TRBV7-2 and TRBJ1-5; D is ambiguous. Trimming left V 3 bases short and J 6 bases short, with 9 bases between. The germline gives CDR1 SGHTA, CDR2 FQGNSA. This CDR3 has 13 amino acids. CDR3 in DNA: TGTGCCAGCAGCTTGTATATCACTCAGCCCCAGCATTTT. It translates to CASSLYITQPQHF.

As concerns this clonotype: One junction end does not reproduce the germline sequence, and a read error may be involved. The rearrangement uses TRBV7-2 and TRBJ2-7, with TRBD2 as a possible D gene (5 bases). From germline, CDR1 is SGHTA and CDR2 FQGNSA. This CDR3 is 14 amino acids long. CDR3 in DNA: TGTGTCAGCAGCTCGTCGCCGGGATCCTACGAGCAGTACTTC. It translates to CVSSSSPGSYEQYF.

This clonotype occurred once. The chain carries TRBV28 and TRBJ2-1; 8 bases line up with TRBD2. The J call is in doubt because the DNA end fits TRBJ2-7 better. This CDR3 has 13 amino acids. Germline V gene lookup returns CDR1 MDHEN and CDR2 SYDVKM. In DNA form, the CDR3 reads TGTGCCAGCTTTCGCGGGGGGTCCTACGAGCAGTACTTC. Protein product: CASFRGGSYEQYF.

The chain couples TRBV15 to TRBJ2-3, with 7 bases fitting TRBD1. CDR3 length equals 17 residues. The germline V gene encodes CDR1 LNHNV and CDR2 YYDKDF (reference sequence). The J segment lost 6 bases and the V segment lost 0 bases, leaving 12 bases of the junction unmatched. The CDR3 loop is CATSRDGDRELFDTQYF. The DNA of the CDR3 is TGTGCCACCAGCAGAGATGGAGACAGGGAGTTGTTCGATACGCAGTATTTT.

This clonotype was observed a few times. The chain employs TRBV28 and TRBJ1-5; a possible D gene is TRBD1 (6 bases). The CDR3 has 15 amino acids. V was cut by 7 bases and J by 5 bases, with 18 bases left in between. The germline V gene encodes CDR1 MDHEN and CDR2 SYDVKM. The CDR3 here is CASTPQGGSDQPQHF. CDR3 in DNA: TGTGCCAGCACCCCTCAAGGGGGTTCGGATCAGCCCCAGCATTTT.

The chain joins TRBV7-9 to TRBJ2-6; D tentatively reads TRBD1 or TRBD2 (5 bases each). This CDR3 has 18 residues. The V gene lost 1 base and the J gene lost 0 bases, with 13 bases spanning the gap. CDR1 SEHNR and CDR2 FQNEAQ come from the germline V gene (reference sequence). The CDR3 DNA reads as TGTGCCAGCAGCTTAGTTCGGGGCTACCCCTCTGGGGCCAACGTCCTGACTTTC. Its translation is CASSLVRGYPSGANVLTF.

The rearrangement links TRBV20-1 to TRBJ2-5; 9 bases align to TRBD2. The CDR3 length is 14 residues. The J segment lost 3 bases and the V segment lost 6 bases, leaving 8 bases of the junction unmatched. Per the germline V gene, CDR1 is DFQATT and CDR2 is SNEGSKA (reference sequence). This CDR3 reads CSARAGLAEETQYF. Written as DNA, the CDR3 is TGCAGTGCCCGCGCGGGACTAGCCGAAGAGACCCAGTACTTC.

The table lists this clonotype with a few counts. The chain joins TRBV3-1 to TRBJ1-2, with D possibly being TRBD1 (6 bases). V lost 1 base and J 8 bases, leaving 14 bases between the germline ends. The CDR3 spans 14 residues. Germline loops: CDR1 LGHDT, CDR2 YNNKEL (reference sequence). CDR3 in amino acids: CASSQAGAGEGYTF. The CDR3 region has the DNA TGTGCCAGCAGCCAAGCCGGGGCAGGGGAAGGCTACACCTTC.

Points on this clonotype: At one of its ends the junction is not consistent with the germline gene, which may arise from a read error. This chain connects TRBV11-2 to TRBJ2-2, with TRBD1 matching over 11 bases. The CDR3 length is 17 residues. Per germline, CDR1 SGHAT and CDR2 FQNNGV. CDR3 in amino acids: CASLSPIRDRGTGERFF. The CDR3 DNA is TGTGCCAGCTTGAGCCCTATCCGGGACAGGGGGACCGGGGAGCGGTTTTTT.

The genes are TRBV15 and TRBJ2-4, with 8 nucleotides matching TRBD2. The end of the DNA is better explained by TRBJ2-7, so the J call may be wrong. The CDR3 is 15 amino acids. CDR1 LNHNV and CDR2 YYDKDF come from the germline V gene (reference sequence). CDR3 protein: CATGLWRGAAYEQYF. For the CDR3, the DNA is TGTGCCACCGGACTTTGGCGGGGGGCAGCATACGAGCAGTACTTC.

The chain couples TRBV5-1 to TRBJ1-1; D call uncertain. The CDR3 totals 16 residues. Germline CDR1 is SGHRS and CDR2 is YFSETQ. Trimming left V 0 bases short and J 1 base short, with 13 bases between. In DNA form, the CDR3 reads TGCGCCAGCAGCTTGGCCCTGGCGGTGGGGAACACTGAAGCTTTCTTT. Its translation: CASSLALAVGNTEAFF.

The CDR3 bases are TGTGCCACCAGTGACACCAGCGGGGCCAATTACAATGAGCAGTTCTTC. It is translated as CATSDTSGANYNEQFF. The genes are TRBV24-1 and TRBJ2-1, with 7 bases that match TRBD2. Germline V gene data show CDR1 as KGHDR and CDR2 as SFDVKD. This CDR3 has 16 amino acids. J was trimmed by 4 bases and V by 4 bases; bases with no gene match: 9.

As to this clonotype: One end of the junction fails to match germline, which may point to a read error. This rearrangement joins TRBV27 to TRBJ2-1, with TRBD2 matching over 7 bases. Per the germline V gene, CDR1 is MNHEY and CDR2 is SMNVEV (reference sequence). CDR3 length equals 17 residues. This CDR3 reads CAGSDFGSSGTYNEQFF. The CDR3 DNA reads as TGTGCCGGCAGTGATTTCGGATCAAGCGGGACCTACAATGAGCAGTTCTTC.

This rearrangement joins TRBV2 to TRBJ1-2, with D unresolved. CDR3 length: 12 residues. Germline V gene data show CDR1 as SNHLY and CDR2 as FYNNEI. V lost 5 bases and J 3 bases, leaving 7 bases between the germline ends. The CDR3 DNA sequence: TGTGCCAGCAGTTCATATGACTATGGCTACACCTTC. Residues: CASSSYDYGYTF.

The chain joins TRBV6-2 or TRBV6-3 to TRBJ2-1; D remains ambiguous. V gave up 0 bases and J gave up 3 bases, with 3 bases separating them. The CDR3 is made up of 13 amino acids. Germline-derived CDR1 and CDR2 are MNHEY and SVGEGT. The DNA for the CDR3 is TGTGCCAGCAGTTACTCCCACTACAATGAGCAGTTCTTC. The encoded protein is CASSYSHYNEQFF.

This clonotype was seen only a few times. The J gene is TRBJ1-2, the V gene TRBV24-1, with D possibly being TRBD1 (5 bases). The V gene lost 2 bases and the J gene lost 8 bases, with 29 bases spanning the gap. The CDR3 extends over 19 amino acids. Looked up from germline, CDR1 is KGHDR and CDR2 is SFDVKD. CDR3 sequence: CATSDSTHPKLLRVRGYTF. The CDR3 DNA reads as TGTGCCACCAGTGATTCCACACACCCAAAGCTACTCAGGGTGAGGGGCTACACCTTC.

This clonotype has just a few counts. This chain joins TRBV29-1 and TRBJ2-4, with D uncertain. The CDR3 length is 13 residues. V dropped 4 bases and J dropped 13 bases, with 20 bases sitting between them. Germline CDR1 SQVTM, CDR2 ANQGSEA. Here the CDR3 reads CSVVKSSYNEQYF. CDR3 sequence (DNA): TGCAGCGTTGTAAAATCTTCCTACAATGAGCAGTACTTC.

This clonotype was seen a few times. This chain connects TRBV7-2 to TRBJ2-5; D gene uncertain. This CDR3 contains 15 residues. Germline V gene lookup returns CDR1 SGHTA and CDR2 FQGNSA. Between the trimmed V and J ends, which lost 1 base and 5 bases, there was a span of 14 bases. CDR3 in amino acids: CASSLDGRTAETQYF. DNA for the CDR3: TGTGCCAGCAGCTTAGATGGTCGCACCGCCGAGACCCAGTACTTC.

This clonotype was detected only a few times. The J gene is TRBJ2-1, the V gene TRBV6-4, with TRBD2 as a possible D gene (7 bases). Germline V gene lookup returns CDR1 MRHNA and CDR2 SNTAGT. V was cut by 0 bases and J by 11 bases, with 17 bases left in between. This CDR3 comprises 15 residues. In DNA, the CDR3 is TGTGCCAGCAGTGACTCGAGTGGGGGGGGCGATAAGCAGTTCTTC. Its protein product is CASSDSSGGGDKQFF.

This clonotype has just a few counts. This rearrangement joins TRBV20-1 to TRBJ2-1, with 13 positions matching TRBD2. J was trimmed by 8 bases and V by 0 bases; bases with no gene match: 7. The CDR3 is 16 residues long. Germline CDR1 and CDR2: DFQATT and SNEGSKA (reference sequence). CDR3 residues: CSARDIGTSGGDEQFF. In DNA, the CDR3 is TGCAGTGCTAGAGATATAGGAACTAGCGGGGGGGATGAGCAGTTCTTC.